These 29 T cell receptor beta chains share one sample of origin, sequenced in a study of regulatory T cells in long-lasting Graves disease. Assembly of TCR beta libraries relied on iRepertoire HTBI primers together with Arm-PCR of CDR3 regions. TCRdb reprocessed the multiplex PCR reads via MiXCR and lists one record per CDR3 protein. Counted here are a few hundred thousand distinct CDR3 sequences, 10% to 15% occurring once; the ten biggest clones make up approximately 17%. Specified time point: newly diagnosed GD, antithyroid drugs for less than 3 months. Preparation of the TCR library used RNA extracted from PBMCs. The sample was also linked to a second study, of T cells in Graves' hyperthyroidism and ophthalmopathy.

The material sequenced was peripheral blood mononuclear cells (PBMCs), taken at new diagnosis, from a patient treated with antithyroid drugs. The receptors come from a woman between 18 and 29 years old with Graves disease.

This chain uses TRBV5-5 with TRBJ1-5, with TRBD1 as a possible D gene (5 bases). Germline CDR1 is SGHKS and CDR2 is YYEKEE (reference sequence). CDR3 length equals 14 residues. Trimming took 0 bases from V and 7 from J, leaving 11 bases between them. CDR3 amino acids: CASSLVGHPQPQHF. The CDR3 DNA is TGTGCCAGCAGCTTGGTCGGACATCCCCAGCCCCAGCATTTT.

This clonotype was counted a few times. The chain employs TRBV10-3 and TRBJ1-2; possibly TRBD1 for D (6 bases). The germline CDR1 and CDR2 sequences are ENHRY and SYGVKD. The CDR3 is 14 residues long. The germline V and J ends were trimmed by 6 bases and 2 bases, with 13 bases remaining between them. CDR3 region: CAIRGDTPNYGYTF. CDR3 DNA sequence: TGTGCCATCAGGGGGGACACTCCCAACTATGGCTACACCTTC.

This clonotype was recorded many times. The chain joins TRBV2 to TRBJ2-2; 7 bases are shared with TRBD1. V was pared by 4 bases and J by 3 bases, with 2 bases of the junction left unmatched. Per the germline V gene, CDR1 is SNHLY and CDR2 is FYNNEI. The CDR3 covers 14 residues. CDR3 sequence: CASSGGTDTGELFF. In nucleotides, the CDR3 is TGTGCCAGCAGTGGGGGGACAGACACCGGGGAGCTGTTTTTT. The full variable domain, with the rest looked up from reference TRBV2 and TRBJ2-2, is EPEVTQTPSHQVTQMGQEVILRCVPISNHLYFYWYRQILGQKVEFLVSFYNNEISEKSEIFDDQFSVERPDGSNFTLKIRSTKLEDSAMYFCASSGGTDTGELFFGEGSRLTVL.

This clonotype has a count of ten or more. The J gene is TRBJ1-4, the V gene TRBV12-3 or TRBV12-4; unclear D gene. The CDR3 is 14 residues long. V was trimmed by 2 bases and J by 5 bases, leaving 9 bases between them. The chain's CDR3 is CASSLYRNNEKLFF. The CDR3 bases are TGTGCCAGCAGTTTATACAGAAACAATGAAAAACTGTTTTTT.

This clonotype was observed at least ten times. V is TRBV15 and J is TRBJ1-2; 9 nucleotides match TRBD1. The J segment lost 8 bases and the V segment lost 0 bases, leaving 10 bases of the junction unmatched. The CDR3 runs 16 residues. The germline gives CDR1 LNHNV, CDR2 YYDKDF (reference sequence). The CDR3 DNA reads TGTGCCACCAGCAGAGACGGGACAGGGAAAGTCTCGGGCTACACCTTC. Translating gives CATSRDGTGKVSGYTF.

This clonotype was seen at least ten times. CDR3 coding DNA: TGTGCCAGCAGTCCCTCCCGAGGACGCGGGGATGAGCAGTTCTTC. Translating it yields CASSPSRGRGDEQFF. J is TRBJ2-1 and V is TRBV2; D may be TRBD2 (6 bases). Per the germline V gene, CDR1 is SNHLY and CDR2 is FYNNEI. Trimming removed 5 bases from V and 8 bases from J, with 19 bases in between. CDR3 length: 15 residues.

In this sample, this clonotype turned up many times. The gene calls are TRBV12-3 or TRBV12-4 and TRBJ1-1; 10 bases map to TRBD1. The CDR3 is 14 residues long. Trimming at V came to 6 bases and at J to 4 bases, leaving 5 bases not matched to a gene. CDR3 nucleotide sequence: TGTGCCAGCAGCCGGGACAGGGGAAGCACTGAAGCTTTCTTT. Translated: CASSRDRGSTEAFF.

This clonotype was counted ten times or more. The V gene is TRBV6-2 or TRBV6-3, the J gene TRBJ2-1, with TRBD1 matching over 7 bases. Germline CDR1 and CDR2: MNHEY and SVGEGT. This CDR3 region has 15 residues. V shed 0 bases and J 5 bases; nucleotides not matched to a gene: 4. CDR3 DNA sequence: TGTGCCAGCAGTTACTCTGAGACAGGGAACAATGAGCAGTTCTTC. As protein: CASSYSETGNNEQFF.

This clonotype was detected many times. The chain is built from TRBV28 and TRBJ1-1; D unclear. The V and J ends lost 6 bases and 3 bases respectively, with 11 bases between them. The germline CDR1 and CDR2 sequences are MDHEN and SYDVKM. This CDR3 spans 13 amino acids. The CDR3 DNA reads TGTGCCAGCAGCACCCCCCCGCACACTGAAGCTTTCTTT. It translates to CASSTPPHTEAFF.

Notes on this clonotype: A read error may be the cause here, since a much bigger clone is one base away. The DNA of the CDR3 is TGTGCCGGCAGTTACTCGATCATTCCCCGGGGGACAGGGTCAGATGAGCAGTTCTTC. Translation: CAGSYSIIPRGTGSDEQFF. The gene calls are TRBV6-2 or TRBV6-3 and TRBJ2-1; 9 positions match TRBD1. Germline CDR1 is MNHEY and CDR2 is SVGEGT. There are 19 residues in the CDR3.

This clonotype was picked up many times. The chain links TRBV5-5 to TRBJ2-5, with D possibly TRBD2 on 5 matching bases. The CDR3 consists of 15 residues. Germline lookup yields CDR1 SGHKS and CDR2 YYEKEE (reference sequence). Between the trimmed V and J ends, which lost 2 bases and 2 bases, there was a span of 13 bases. This chain's CDR3 is CASSFLVGIQETQYF. The DNA for the CDR3 is TGTGCCAGCAGCTTTCTGGTCGGGATTCAAGAGACCCAGTACTTC.

This clonotype occurred many times. The chain couples TRBV28 to TRBJ1-2; maybe TRBD1 (5 bases). CDR3 length: 12 amino acids. CDR1 and CDR2 (germline): MDHEN, SYDVKM. V was shortened by 8 bases and J by 0 bases, with 7 bases between the two germline ends. The CDR3 here is CASEGTNYGYTF. The CDR3 nucleotides read TGTGCCAGCGAGGGGACTAACTATGGCTACACCTTC.

The genes are TRBV13 and TRBJ1-1, with 8 positions matching TRBD1. The V segment lost 4 bases and the J segment 8 bases; nucleotides outside the gene matches: 9. Germline assignment: CDR1 PRHDT and CDR2 FYEKMQ (reference sequence). The CDR3 spans 14 residues. CDR3 nucleotide sequence: TGTGCCAGCAGCTCACCCCCCGGGACAGGAGAAGCTTTCTTT. It specifies CASSSPPGTGEAFF.

This clonotype was detected only a few times. The chain couples TRBV7-9 to TRBJ1-3, with D maybe TRBD1 (6 bases). With 4 bases removed from V and 0 bases from J, the gap between germline ends came to 10 bases. CDR3 length equals 15 residues. Germline V gene sequence: CDR1 SEHNR, CDR2 FQNEAQ (reference sequence). CDR3 residues: CASSSRTDSGNTIYF. The CDR3 bases are TGTGCCAGCAGCTCCCGGACAGACTCTGGAAACACCATATATTTT.

The J gene is TRBJ2-5, the V gene TRBV24-1, with a weak D call TRBD2 (5 bases). Deletions cut 4 bases from V and 4 bases from J, with 9 bases between. The germline gives CDR1 KGHDR, CDR2 SFDVKD. The CDR3 is 13 amino acids. The CDR3, as DNA: TGTGCCACCAGTGAACCCGGGGTAGAGACCCAGTACTTC. Amino acids: CATSEPGVETQYF.

The sample holds a few counts of this clonotype. Here the CDR3 reads CASSQSDFYGYTF. The CDR3 bases are TGTGCCAGCAGCCAGTCTGACTTCTATGGCTACACCTTC. The J gene is TRBJ1-2, the V gene TRBV9; D gene unclear. This CDR3 has 13 amino acids. With 4 bases removed from V and 4 bases from J, the gap between germline ends came to 11 bases. Germline V gene data show CDR1 as SGDLS and CDR2 as YYNGEE.

At least ten counts were recorded for this clonotype. This chain connects TRBV7-2 to TRBJ1-2; a possible D gene is TRBD1 (5 bases). Germline V gene data show CDR1 as SGHTA and CDR2 as FQGNSA. The ends were cut back, 4 bases at V and 6 bases at J, with 15 bases in the middle. This CDR3 has 14 residues. CDR3 coding DNA: TGTGCCAGCAGCTCGTCCGGGGCGCCTAATGGCTACACCTTC. Translation: CASSSSGAPNGYTF.

This clonotype was seen a handful of times. One base away lies a much larger clone, so this may be a sequencing read error. The chain uses TRBV6-2 or TRBV6-3 and TRBJ1-1; D unresolved. The germline V gene encodes CDR1 MNHEY and CDR2 SVGEGT. This CDR3 has 15 residues. CDR3 protein: CASSYDARMNTEALF. CDR3 coding DNA: TGTGCCAGCAGTTACGACGCCAGAATGAACACTGAAGCTCTCTTT.

This clonotype has ten or more counts. CDR3 DNA sequence: TGTGCCAGCAGTTTAATGCGGCTCCGGGGGACGGAGCAGTTCTTC. This encodes CASSLMRLRGTEQFF. This rearrangement joins TRBV27 to TRBJ2-1; D may be TRBD2 (6 bases). V was cut by 2 bases and J by 10 bases, with 18 bases left in between. CDR1 is MNHEY and CDR2 is SMNVEV in the germline V gene (reference sequence). This CDR3 contains 15 residues.

The chain joins TRBV18 to TRBJ1-1; maybe TRBD1 (6 bases). The CDR3 is 17 residues long. V lost 3 bases and J 4 bases, leaving 21 bases between the germline ends. Germline CDR1 is KGHSH and CDR2 is LQKENI. The chain's CDR3 is CASSPPFRRGITTEAFF. The CDR3 DNA reads TGTGCCAGCTCACCTCCCTTCCGGAGGGGGATAACCACTGAAGCTTTCTTT. The full variable domain, with the rest looked up from reference TRBV18 and TRBJ1-1, is NAGVMQNPRHLVRRRGQEARLRCSPMKGHSHVYWYRQLPEEGLKFMVYLQKENIIDESGMPKERFSAEFPKEGPSILRIQQVVRGDSAAYFCASSPPFRRGITTEAFFGQGTRLTVV.

This clonotype was seen more than once but under ten times. J is TRBJ2-7 and V is TRBV4-3; D is unclear. There are 14 residues in the CDR3. Germline V lookup: CDR1 LGHNA, CDR2 YSLEER. Trimming shortened V by 0 bases and J by 2 bases, and 8 bases separated the two germline ends. Here the CDR3 DNA reads TGCGCCAGCAGCCAAGATTCCGCAGCCTACGAGCAGTACTTC. This translates into CASSQDSAAYEQYF.

This clonotype was seen once. A far bigger clonotype differs at one base, so this is likely a read error. The chain recombines TRBV27 with TRBJ2-7; 7 bases agree with TRBD1. Germline trimming cut 5 bases from V and 5 bases from J; bases unmatched to any gene: 12. This CDR3 is 15 amino acids long. Germline values: CDR1 MNHEY, CDR2 SMNVEV (reference sequence). Written as DNA, the CDR3 is TGTGCCAGCAGTGATCCGATACGACAGGGCCACGAGCAGTACTTC. This gives the protein CASSDPIRQGHEQYF.

This clonotype was counted ten times or more. CDR3 amino acids: CSALNWAEGQYF. The CDR3, as DNA: TGCAGTGCCCTGAACTGGGCCGAGGGGCAGTACTTC. The chain uses TRBV20-1 and TRBJ2-7, with D possibly being TRBD2 (5 bases). The germline V and J ends were trimmed by 6 bases and 9 bases, with 18 bases remaining between them. This CDR3 region has 12 residues. The germline gives CDR1 DFQATT, CDR2 SNEGSKA (reference sequence).

This clonotype was observed many times. J is TRBJ2-5 and V is TRBV29-1; 8 nucleotides align to TRBD1. V was clipped by 8 bases and J by 3 bases; unmatched bases: 20. The CDR3 loop spans 17 amino acids. CDR1 and CDR2 (germline): SQVTM, ANQGSEA. The DNA for the CDR3 is TGCAGCATTCTGGGACAGGTCAATCTCAAGAGAGAAGAGACCCAGTACTTC. It is translated as CSILGQVNLKREETQYF.

This clonotype was seen at least ten times. This chain connects TRBV27 to TRBJ1-5; TRBD1 agrees at 7 bases. This CDR3 region has 14 residues. Germline CDR1 is MNHEY and CDR2 is SMNVEV (reference sequence). The V gene end was trimmed by 4 bases and the J gene end by 7 bases; junction bases not matched to a gene: 7. Here the CDR3 DNA reads TGTGCCAGCAGTTCGACAGGGTATGGACAGCCCCAGCATTTT. This gives the protein CASSSTGYGQPQHF.

This clonotype has at least ten counts. This rearrangement joins TRBV18 to TRBJ1-1; perhaps TRBD1 as D (6 bases). Looked up from germline, CDR1 is KGHSH and CDR2 is LQKENI. This CDR3 is built from 14 residues. V was cut by 8 bases and J by 8 bases, with 21 bases left in between. The CDR3 bases are TGTGCCAGCACGATCTCGGGGGGGGCCAGGGAAGCTTTCTTT. This translates into CASTISGGAREAFF.

This clonotype was counted only a few times. This chain links TRBV15 with TRBJ1-5, with TRBD1 as a possible D gene (6 bases). V was cut by 5 bases and J by 5 bases, with 10 bases left in between. Germline values: CDR1 LNHNV, CDR2 YYDKDF (reference sequence). The CDR3 extends over 13 amino acids. CDR3 in amino acids: CATSGRGDQPQHF. Here the CDR3 DNA reads TGTGCCACCAGCGGGAGGGGGGATCAGCCCCAGCATTTT.

This clonotype appeared many times. The chain recombines TRBV3-1 with TRBJ2-1, with TRBD2 as a possible D gene (5 bases). TRBJ2-5 matches the DNA end more closely, so the J call is doubtful. The germline V gene encodes CDR1 LGHDT and CDR2 YNNKEL (reference sequence). The CDR3 spans 13 residues. The CDR3 sequence: CASSQDERETQYF. CDR3 bases: TGTGCCAGCAGCCAAGATGAGCGGGAGACCCAGTACTTC.

The chain links TRBV27 to TRBJ2-7; perhaps D is TRBD1 or TRBD2 (5 bases each). The CDR3 consists of 15 residues. V lost 6 bases and J 4 bases, leaving 19 bases between the germline ends. Germline V CDR1 and CDR2: MNHEY, SMNVEV (reference sequence). The CDR3 is CASRRTLGAPYEQYF. For the CDR3, the DNA is TGTGCCAGCAGACGGACACTAGGGGCCCCATACGAGCAGTACTTC.